This TCR beta chain was obtained from a study of T cells in Graves' hyperthyroidism and ophthalmopathy. General observations from the study: The majority of expanded thyroid clonotypes above 0.001 also appeared in blood.

Participants, patients aged 18 to 65, had newly diagnosed hyperthyroidism with a duration under 2 months. On this clonotype itself: What it binds is not known.

RNA transcripts provided the source from which TCR beta CDR3 regions were amplified. Initially, a first-round RT-PCR of the TCR CDR3 employed the HTBI primer set. MiXCR, run by TCRdb on the multiplex PCR reads, gives a single entry per CDR3 protein. The sample includes some 620,000 distinct CDR3 sequences, about 16% of them seen just once. Trimming took off 0 bases at V and 13 bases at J, with 10 bases between the two ends. Per the germline V gene, CDR1 is SGHTA and CDR2 is FQGTGA. This CDR3 has 13 residues. The chain carries TRBV7-3 and TRBJ1-6; D perhaps matches TRBD1 (5 bases). This TCR was recovered from a woman in her 30s with Graves' hyperthyroidism. Sequencing was carried out using blood. CDR3 region: CASSLTAWGPLHF. As DNA, the CDR3 is TGTGCCAGCAGCTTAACCGCCTGGGGGCCCCTCCACTTT.